Shown below are 5 T cell receptor beta chains from a single sample sequenced in a study of blood T cell repertoires in COVID-19. TCRdb's copy holds only in-frame clones and misses some; the assay was immunoSEQ multiplex PCR. The table lists around 310,000 clones, nearly 90% of them singletons, with around 0.98% in the top ten. Input material: peripheral blood. These receptors originate from a woman aged 40 to 55 with COVID-19, enrolled during active disease.

The chain combines TRBV2 with TRBJ1-1; TRBD1 might be the D (6 bases). This CDR3 has 15 residues. CDR1 and CDR2 from the germline V gene are SNHLY and FYNNEI. Deletions cut 8 bases from V and 1 base from J, with 17 bases between. CDR3: CASRSGATGNTEAFF. The CDR3 DNA sequence: TGTGCCAGCCGATCAGGGGCGACTGGGAACACTGAAGCTTTCTTT.

J is TRBJ1-5 and V is TRBV27; TRBD1 might be the D (5 bases). From germline, CDR1 is MNHEY and CDR2 SMNVEV (reference sequence). V gave up 1 base and J gave up 1 base, with 14 bases separating them. The CDR3 totals 17 residues. For the CDR3, the DNA is TGTGCCAGCAGTTTATATCCCCCAGGGTCGAGCAATCAGCCCCAGCATTTT. Its translation is CASSLYPPGSSNQPQHF.

The genes are TRBV9 and TRBJ2-1, with TRBD1 as a possible D gene (6 bases). Per the germline V gene, CDR1 is SGDLS and CDR2 is YYNGEE. The ends were cut back, 1 base at V and 7 bases at J, with 21 bases in the middle. The CDR3 length is 17 residues. CDR3 DNA sequence: TGTGCCAGCAGCGTAAAGCCAGGCCAGGGGTTGATTAATGAGCAGTTCTTC. This encodes CASSVKPGQGLINEQFF.

The V call is TRBV19, the J call TRBJ2-5; 7 nucleotides match TRBD2. The CDR3 extends over 14 amino acids. Germline-derived CDR1 and CDR2 are LNHDA and SQIVND (reference sequence). The V gene end was trimmed by 4 bases and the J gene end by 2 bases; junction bases not matched to a gene: 4. For the CDR3, the DNA is TGTGCCAGTAGTACCCTAGCGGCGCAAGAGACCCAGTACTTC. Translation gives CASSTLAAQETQYF.

The chain joins TRBV7-2 to TRBJ2-1, with TRBD2 matching over 7 bases. The CDR3 covers 14 residues. With V trimmed by 4 bases and J by 7 bases, 7 bases remained unmatched. Germline V lookup: CDR1 SGHTA, CDR2 FQGNSA. The CDR3 here is CASSSRGVPNEQFF. In DNA, the CDR3 is TGTGCCAGCAGCTCCCGGGGGGTACCGAATGAGCAGTTCTTC.